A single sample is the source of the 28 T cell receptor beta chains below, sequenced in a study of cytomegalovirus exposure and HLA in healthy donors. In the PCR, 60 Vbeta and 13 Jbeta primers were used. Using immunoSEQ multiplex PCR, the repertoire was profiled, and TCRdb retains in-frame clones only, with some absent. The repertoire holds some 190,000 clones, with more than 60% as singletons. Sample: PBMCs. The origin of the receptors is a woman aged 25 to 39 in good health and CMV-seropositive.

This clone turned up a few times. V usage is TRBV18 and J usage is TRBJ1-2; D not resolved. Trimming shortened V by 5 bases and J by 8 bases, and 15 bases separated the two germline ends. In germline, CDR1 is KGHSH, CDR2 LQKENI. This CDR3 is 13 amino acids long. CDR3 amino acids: CASSRGQKSGYTF. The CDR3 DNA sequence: TGTGCCAGCTCAAGAGGGCAGAAGAGCGGCTACACCTTC. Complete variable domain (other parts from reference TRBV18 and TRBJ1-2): NAGVMQNPRHLVRRRGQEARLRCSPMKGHSHVYWYRQLPEEGLKFMVYLQKENIIDESGMPKERFSAEFPKEGPSILRIQQVVRGDSAAYFCASSRGQKSGYTFGSGTRLTVV.

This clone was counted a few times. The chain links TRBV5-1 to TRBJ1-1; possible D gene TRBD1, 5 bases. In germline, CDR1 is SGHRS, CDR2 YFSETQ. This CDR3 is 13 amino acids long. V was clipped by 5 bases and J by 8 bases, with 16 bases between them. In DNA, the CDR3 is TGCGCCAGCAGACAACAAATTTCAGGGGAAGCTTTCTTT. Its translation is CASRQQISGEAFF.

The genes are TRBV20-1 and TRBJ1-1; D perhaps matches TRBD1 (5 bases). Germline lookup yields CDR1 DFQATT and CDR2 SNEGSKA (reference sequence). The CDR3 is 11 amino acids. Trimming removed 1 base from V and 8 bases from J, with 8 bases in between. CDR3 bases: TGCAGTGCTAGAGTTGGGGGGGAAGCTTTCTTT. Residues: CSARVGGEAFF.

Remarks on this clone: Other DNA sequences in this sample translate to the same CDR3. The chain's CDR3 is CAWSGQLNTEAFF. The CDR3, as DNA: TGTGCCTGGAGTGGGCAGTTGAACACTGAAGCTTTCTTT. The chain uses TRBV30 and TRBJ1-1; D gene uncertain. CDR1 and CDR2 (germline): GTSNPN, SVGIG (reference sequence). This CDR3 has 13 residues. V was shortened by 1 base and J by 0 bases, with 6 bases between the two germline ends.

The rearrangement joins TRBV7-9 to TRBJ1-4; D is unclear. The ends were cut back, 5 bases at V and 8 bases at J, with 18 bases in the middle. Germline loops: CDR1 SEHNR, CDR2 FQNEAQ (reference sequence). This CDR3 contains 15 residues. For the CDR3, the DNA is TGTGCCAGCAGCCCCACGGAGACGGAGGGAGAAAAACTGTTTTTT. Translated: CASSPTETEGEKLFF.

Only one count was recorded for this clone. The CDR3 is CASKATTDTQYF. The CDR3 nucleotides read TGCGCCAGCAAGGCGACAACAGATACGCAGTATTTT. The chain joins TRBV5-1 to TRBJ2-3; D unclear. This CDR3 spans 12 amino acids. Germline V gene data show CDR1 as SGHRS and CDR2 as YFSETQ. The germline V and J ends were trimmed by 6 bases and 3 bases, with 8 bases remaining between them.

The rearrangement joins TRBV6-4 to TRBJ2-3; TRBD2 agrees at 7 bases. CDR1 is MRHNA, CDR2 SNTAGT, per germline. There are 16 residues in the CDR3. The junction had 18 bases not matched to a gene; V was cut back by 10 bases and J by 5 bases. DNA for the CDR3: TGTGCCACCTCCTACACGGCGGGAGACTCCCAAGATACGCAGTATTTT. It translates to CATSYTAGDSQDTQYF.

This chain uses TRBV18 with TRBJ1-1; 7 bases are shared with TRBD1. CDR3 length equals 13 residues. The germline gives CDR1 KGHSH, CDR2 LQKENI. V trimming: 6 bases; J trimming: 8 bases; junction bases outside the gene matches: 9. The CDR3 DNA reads TGTGCCAGCTCCCATAATACAGGGGCCGAAGCTTTCTTT. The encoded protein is CASSHNTGAEAFF.

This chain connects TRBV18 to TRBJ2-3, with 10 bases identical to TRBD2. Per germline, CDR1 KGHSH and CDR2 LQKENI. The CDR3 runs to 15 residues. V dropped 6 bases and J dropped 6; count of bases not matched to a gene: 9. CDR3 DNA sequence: TGTGCCAGCTCTTTCACTAGCGGGACCCCGGATACGCAGTATTTT. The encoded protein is CASSFTSGTPDTQYF.

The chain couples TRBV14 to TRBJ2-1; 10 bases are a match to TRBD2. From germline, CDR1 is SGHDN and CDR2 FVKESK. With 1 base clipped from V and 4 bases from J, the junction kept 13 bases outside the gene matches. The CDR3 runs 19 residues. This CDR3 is CASSQGPAGGPGLYNEQFF. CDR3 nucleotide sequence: TGTGCCAGCAGCCAAGGCCCAGCGGGGGGGCCAGGACTGTACAATGAGCAGTTCTTC.

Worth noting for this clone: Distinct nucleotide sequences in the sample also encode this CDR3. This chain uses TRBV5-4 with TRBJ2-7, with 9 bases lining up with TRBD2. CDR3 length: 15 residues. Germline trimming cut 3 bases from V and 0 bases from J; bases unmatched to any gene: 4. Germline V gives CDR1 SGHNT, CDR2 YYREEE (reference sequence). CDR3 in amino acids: CASSSLAGSSYEQYF. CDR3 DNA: TGTGCCAGCAGCTCCCTAGCGGGAAGCTCCTACGAGCAGTACTTC.

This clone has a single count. CDR3 sequence (DNA): TGCGCCAGCAGCAGCCGGACAGGGGGCGTAGAGACCCAGTACTTC. Its protein product is CASSSRTGGVETQYF. The chain carries TRBV5-1 and TRBJ2-5; 11 bases align to TRBD1. The CDR3 consists of 15 residues. Looked up from germline, CDR1 is SGHRS and CDR2 is YFSETQ. J was trimmed by 4 bases and V by 4 bases; bases with no gene match: 6.

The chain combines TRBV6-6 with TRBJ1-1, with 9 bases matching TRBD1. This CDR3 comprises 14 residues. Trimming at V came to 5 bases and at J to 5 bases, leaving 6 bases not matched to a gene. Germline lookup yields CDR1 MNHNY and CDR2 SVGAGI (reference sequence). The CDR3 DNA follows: TGTGCCAGCAGTCACCGACAGGGGGGTACTGAAGCTTTCTTT. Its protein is CASSHRQGGTEAFF.

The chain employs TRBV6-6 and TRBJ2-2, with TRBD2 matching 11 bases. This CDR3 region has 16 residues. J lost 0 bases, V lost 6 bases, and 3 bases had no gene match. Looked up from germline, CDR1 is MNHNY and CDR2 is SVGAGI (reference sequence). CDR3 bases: TGTGCCAGCAGGAGACTAGCGGGGCCGAACACCGGGGAGCTGTTTTTT. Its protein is CASRRLAGPNTGELFF.

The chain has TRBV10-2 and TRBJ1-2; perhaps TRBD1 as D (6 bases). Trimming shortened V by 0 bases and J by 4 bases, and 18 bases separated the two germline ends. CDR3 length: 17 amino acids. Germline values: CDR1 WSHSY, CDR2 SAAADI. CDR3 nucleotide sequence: TGCGCCAGCAGTGAGTCCCCCGGACAGAAAGGGAGCTATGGCTACACCTTC. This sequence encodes CASSESPGQKGSYGYTF.

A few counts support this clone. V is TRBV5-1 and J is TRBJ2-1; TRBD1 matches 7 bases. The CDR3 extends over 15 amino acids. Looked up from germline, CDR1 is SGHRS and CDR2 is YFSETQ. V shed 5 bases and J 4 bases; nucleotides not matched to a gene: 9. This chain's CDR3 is CASRALPGQYNEQFF. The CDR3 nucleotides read TGCGCCAGCAGAGCACTTCCGGGACAGTACAATGAGCAGTTCTTC.

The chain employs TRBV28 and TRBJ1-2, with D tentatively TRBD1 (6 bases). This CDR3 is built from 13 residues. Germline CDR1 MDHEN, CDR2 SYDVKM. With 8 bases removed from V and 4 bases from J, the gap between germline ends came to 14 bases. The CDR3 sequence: CASGQTGPYGYTF. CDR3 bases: TGTGCCAGCGGGCAAACAGGGCCCTATGGCTACACCTTC.

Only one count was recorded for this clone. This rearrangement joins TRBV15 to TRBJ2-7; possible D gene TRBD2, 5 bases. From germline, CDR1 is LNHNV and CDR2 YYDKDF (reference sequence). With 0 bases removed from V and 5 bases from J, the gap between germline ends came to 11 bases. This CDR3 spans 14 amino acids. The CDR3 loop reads CATSRDEEAHEQYF. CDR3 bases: TGTGCCACCAGCAGAGATGAGGAGGCCCACGAGCAGTACTTC.

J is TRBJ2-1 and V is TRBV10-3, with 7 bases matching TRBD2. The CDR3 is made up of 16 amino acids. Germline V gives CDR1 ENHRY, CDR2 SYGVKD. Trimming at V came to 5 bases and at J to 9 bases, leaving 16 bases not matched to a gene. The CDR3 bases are TGTGCCATCAGTTTCGGAACGTCTGGCGGGAGTGGTGAGCAGTTCTTC. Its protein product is CAISFGTSGGSGEQFF.

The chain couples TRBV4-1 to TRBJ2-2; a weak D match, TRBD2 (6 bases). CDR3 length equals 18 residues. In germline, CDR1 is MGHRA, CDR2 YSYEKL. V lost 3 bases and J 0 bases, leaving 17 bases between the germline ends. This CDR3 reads CASSHAPVGLANTGELFF. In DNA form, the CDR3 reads TGCGCCAGCAGCCATGCACCCGTGGGACTGGCGAACACCGGGGAGCTGTTTTTT.

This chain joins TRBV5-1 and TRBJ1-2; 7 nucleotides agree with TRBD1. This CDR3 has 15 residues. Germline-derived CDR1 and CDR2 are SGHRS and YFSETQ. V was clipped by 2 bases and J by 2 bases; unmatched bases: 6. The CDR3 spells CASSLSGTVNYGYTF. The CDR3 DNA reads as TGCGCCAGCAGCTTATCTGGGACAGTCAACTATGGCTACACCTTC. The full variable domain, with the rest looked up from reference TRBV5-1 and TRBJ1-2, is KAGVTQTPRYLIKTRGQQVTLSCSPISGHRSVSWYQQTPGQGLQFLFEYFSETQRNKGNFPGRFSGRQFSNSRSEMNVSTLELGDSALYLCASSLSGTVNYGYTFGSGTRLTVV.

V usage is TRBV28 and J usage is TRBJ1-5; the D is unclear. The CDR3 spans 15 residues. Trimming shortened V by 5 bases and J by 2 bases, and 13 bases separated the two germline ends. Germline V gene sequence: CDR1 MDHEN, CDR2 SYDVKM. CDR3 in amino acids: CASSVRAGGNQPQHF. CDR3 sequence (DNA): TGTGCCAGCAGTGTTAGGGCGGGTGGCAATCAGCCCCAGCATTTT.

CDR3 protein: CASRRDRGSYNEQFF. Written as DNA, the CDR3 is TGTGCCAGCAGGAGAGACAGGGGCTCCTACAATGAGCAGTTCTTC. V gene TRBV25-1 combines with J gene TRBJ2-1; 8 nucleotides line up with TRBD1. Per the germline V gene, CDR1 is MGHDK and CDR2 is SYGVNS. The V and J ends lost 6 bases and 0 bases, in that order; junction bases with no gene match: 4. The CDR3 sequence is 15 residues long.

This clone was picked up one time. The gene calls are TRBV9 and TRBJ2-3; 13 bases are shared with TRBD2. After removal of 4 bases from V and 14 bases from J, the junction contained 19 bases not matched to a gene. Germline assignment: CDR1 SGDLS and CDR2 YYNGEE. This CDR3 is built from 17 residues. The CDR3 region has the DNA TGTGCCAGCAGCCTCCCGGGACTAGCGGGGACTACGAGCGTCTTGTATTTT. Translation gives CASSLPGLAGTTSVLYF.

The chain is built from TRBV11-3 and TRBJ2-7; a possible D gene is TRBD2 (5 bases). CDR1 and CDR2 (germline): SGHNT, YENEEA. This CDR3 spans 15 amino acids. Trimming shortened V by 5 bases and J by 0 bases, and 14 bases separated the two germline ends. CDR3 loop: CASSPGLTSSYEQYF. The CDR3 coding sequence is TGTGCCAGCAGCCCAGGACTGACGAGCTCCTACGAGCAGTACTTC.

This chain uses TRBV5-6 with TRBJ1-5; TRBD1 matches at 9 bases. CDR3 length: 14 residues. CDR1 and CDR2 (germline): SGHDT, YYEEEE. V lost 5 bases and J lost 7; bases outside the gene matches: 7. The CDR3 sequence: CASSLGTGQQPQHF. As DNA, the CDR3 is TGTGCCAGCAGTCTCGGGACAGGGCAACAGCCCCAGCATTTT.

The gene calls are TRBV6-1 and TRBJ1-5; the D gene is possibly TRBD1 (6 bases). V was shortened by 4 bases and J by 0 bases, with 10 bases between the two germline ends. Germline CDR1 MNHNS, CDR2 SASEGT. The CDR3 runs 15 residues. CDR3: CASSALQGSNQPQHF. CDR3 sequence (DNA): TGTGCCAGCAGTGCGCTACAGGGTAGCAATCAGCCCCAGCATTTT.

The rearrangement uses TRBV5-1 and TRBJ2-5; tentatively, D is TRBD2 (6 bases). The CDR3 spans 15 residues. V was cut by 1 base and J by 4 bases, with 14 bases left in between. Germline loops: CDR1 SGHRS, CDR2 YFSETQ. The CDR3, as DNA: TGCGCCAGCAGCTTGTTAAAGGGAGGATTAGAGACCCAGTACTTC. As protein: CASSLLKGGLETQYF.